The 7 T cell receptor beta chains in this list originate from one sample, sequenced in a study of CD8 T cells in Susac syndrome. RNA, at about 0.45 to 1 ug, was reverse transcribed with random hexamers. TCRdb used MiXCR to reprocess the immunoSEQ multiplex PCR reads, holding one entry per CDR3 protein. The data show 200,000 to 300,000 distinct CDR3 sequences, around 96% seen once. Sequencing used CD4+ T cells from PBMCs. Receptors originate from a human donor with Susac syndrome.

The V call is TRBV20-1, the J call TRBJ1-1; TRBD1 aligns across 7 bases. V lost 5 bases, J lost 4 bases, and 13 bases stayed unmatched. Germline lookup yields CDR1 DFQATT and CDR2 SNEGSKA (reference sequence). The CDR3 has 15 amino acids. The CDR3 sequence is CSARTGDRMGTEAFF. The DNA of the CDR3 is TGCAGTGCTCGGACAGGCGATAGAATGGGCACTGAAGCTTTCTTT.

The chain joins TRBV5-1 to TRBJ2-7; either TRBD1 or TRBD2 may supply D (5 bases each). CDR1 is SGHRS, CDR2 YFSETQ, per germline. CDR3 length equals 15 residues. Trimming pared 5 bases from V and 3 bases from J, leaving 18 bases between. The CDR3 DNA sequence: TGCGCCAGCAGACCCGGGACCCCCAAGGACTACGAGCAGTACTTC. Its translation is CASRPGTPKDYEQYF.

This chain uses TRBV10-3 with TRBJ2-7, with D unclear. V lost 5 bases, J lost 4 bases, and 9 bases lay in between. The CDR3 is 12 residues long. Germline V CDR1 and CDR2: ENHRY, SYGVKD. As DNA, the CDR3 is TGTGCCATCAGTAGGACGGCGTACGAGCAGTACTTC. Amino acids: CAISRTAYEQYF.

V is TRBV19 and J is TRBJ1-1; TRBD1 matches 9 bases. Germline assignment: CDR1 LNHDA and CDR2 SQIVND (reference sequence). Trimming at V came to 6 bases and at J to 3 bases, leaving 11 bases not matched to a gene. This CDR3 has 16 residues. CDR3 DNA sequence: TGTGCCAGTAGGACCGGGACAGGGATTAGTTACACTGAAGCTTTCTTT. Protein: CASRTGTGISYTEAFF. Full variable domain (remainder filled in from reference TRBV19 and TRBJ1-1): DGGITQSPKYLFRKEGQNVTLSCEQNLNHDAMYWYRQDPGQGLRLIYYSQIVNDFQKGDIAEGYSVSREKKESFPLTVTSAQKNPTAFYLCASRTGTGISYTEAFFGQGTRLTVV.

This chain links TRBV4-1 with TRBJ1-1; 7 bases align to TRBD1. From germline, CDR1 is MGHRA and CDR2 YSYEKL. The CDR3 extends over 16 amino acids. V lost 5 bases, J lost 1 base, and 10 bases stayed unmatched. The CDR3 DNA is TGCGCCAGCAGCAAGGGACGGGACAGTCAGAACACTGAAGCTTTCTTT. Protein: CASSKGRDSQNTEAFF.

The chain links TRBV3-1 to TRBJ2-3; TRBD2 agrees at 8 bases. V was pared by 4 bases and J by 2 bases, with 8 bases of the junction left unmatched. The CDR3 contains 16 residues. Per germline, CDR1 LGHDT and CDR2 YNNKEL (reference sequence). CDR3 in amino acids: CASSLGFSGDTDTQYF. DNA of the CDR3: TGTGCCAGCAGCCTGGGTTTTAGCGGGGACACAGATACGCAGTATTTT.

The gene calls are TRBV4-2 and TRBJ1-6, with 9 bases aligning to TRBD1. The CDR3 runs 18 residues. Germline V gene sequence: CDR1 LGHNA, CDR2 YNFKEQ. Unmatched junction bases numbered 10, after V lost 0 bases and J lost 7 bases. The CDR3 DNA sequence: TGTGCCAGCAGCCAAGATCGGCAAGACAGGGGGACCAATTCACCCCTCCACTTT. This codes for CASSQDRQDRGTNSPLHF.